These T cell receptor beta chains were read from a single sample in a study of cytomegalovirus exposure and HLA in healthy donors. TCRdb keeps only in-frame clones here, not all; method: immunoSEQ multiplex PCR. The sample has around 300,000 clones, just over 70% seen once. The specimen sequenced was PBMCs. Receptor source: a female donor in good health and CMV-seronegative. Both conserved end residues are part of each CDR3. D genes are given only for firm matches.

j_gene	d_gene	v_gene	CDR3aa	CDR3nt
TRBJ2-3	TRBD2	TRBV2	CASSRTSVSTDTQYF	TGTGCCAGCAGTCGGACTAGCGTGAGCACAGATACGCAGTATTTT
TRBJ2-7	TRBD1	TRBV15	CATKQGTGESNEQYF	TGTGCCACCAAACAGGGGACAGGGGAATCAAACGAGCAGTACTTC
TRBJ2-1	.	TRBV2	CASSEAGGRSYNEQFF	TGTGCCAGCAGTGAAGCGGGTGGGAGGTCCTACAATGAGCAGTTCTTC
TRBJ2-6	TRBD2	TRBV19	CASSIDRGAGANVLTF	TGTGCCAGTAGTATAGATCGGGGGGCTGGGGCCAACGTCCTGACTTTC
TRBJ1-3	.	TRBV19	CASTKAQRPSGNTIYF	TGTGCCAGCACTAAGGCCCAACGGCCCTCTGGAAACACCATATATTTT
TRBJ2-7	.	TRBV28	CASSWGGGTYEQYF	TGTGCCAGCAGCTGGGGAGGGGGTACCTACGAGCAGTACTTC
TRBJ1-3	.	TRBV7-9	CASSLGRGSPSGNTIYF	TGTGCCAGCAGCTTGGGCAGGGGCTCCCCCTCTGGAAACACCATATATTTT
TRBJ2-1	.	TRBV5-8	CASSLVSAPYNEQFF	TGTGCCAGCAGCTTGGTTAGCGCTCCCTACAATGAGCAGTTCTTC
TRBJ2-1	.	TRBV28	CASSPLLFYNEQFF	TGTGCCAGCAGCCCATTACTTTTCTACAATGAGCAGTTCTTC
TRBJ1-1	TRBD1	TRBV5-4	CALTRGLGRNTEAFF	TGTGCCTTAACCAGGGGGTTAGGGCGGAACACTGAAGCTTTCTTT
TRBJ2-1	TRBD2	TRBV27	CASSFGTSGKIEGLQNEQFF	TGTGCCAGCAGTTTCGGGACTAGCGGAAAAATAGAGGGATTGCAAAATGAGCAGTTCTTC
TRBJ1-1	.	TRBV27	CASSLTANTEAFF	TGTGCCAGCAGTTTAACAGCTAACACTGAAGCTTTCTTT
TRBJ1-6	TRBD1	TRBV28	CASLQGFNSPLHF	TGTGCCAGCCTACAGGGGTTTAATTCACCCCTCCACTTT